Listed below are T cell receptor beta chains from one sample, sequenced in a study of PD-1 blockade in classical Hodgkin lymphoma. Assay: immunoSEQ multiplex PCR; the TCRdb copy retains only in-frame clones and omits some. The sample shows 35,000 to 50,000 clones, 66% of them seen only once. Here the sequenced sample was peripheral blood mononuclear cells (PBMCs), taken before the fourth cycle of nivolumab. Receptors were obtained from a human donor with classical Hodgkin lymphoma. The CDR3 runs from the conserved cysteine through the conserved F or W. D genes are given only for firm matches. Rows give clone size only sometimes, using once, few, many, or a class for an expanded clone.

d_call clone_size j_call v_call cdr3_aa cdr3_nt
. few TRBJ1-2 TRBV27 CASSPHLVLANYGYTF TGTGCCAGCAGTCCCCACTTGGTCCTAGCTAACTATGGCTACACCTTC
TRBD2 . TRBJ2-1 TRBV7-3 CASSLGLAGGQFF TGTGCCAGCAGCTTGGGACTAGCGGGAGGGCAGTTCTTC
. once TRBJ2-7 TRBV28 CASRLGAKTSEQYF TGTGCCAGCAGGCTCGGAGCTAAAACGTCCGAGCAGTACTTC
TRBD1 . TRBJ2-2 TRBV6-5 CASSWDRGATGELFF TGTGCCAGCAGTTGGGACAGGGGGGCCACCGGGGAGCTGTTTTTT
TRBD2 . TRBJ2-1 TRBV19 CASSIVGGSGSEQFF TGTGCCAGTAGTATCGTGGGCGGGAGTGGGTCTGAGCAGTTCTTC
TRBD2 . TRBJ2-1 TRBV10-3 CATLAGGYYNEQFF TGTGCCACTCTAGCGGGAGGTTACTACAATGAGCAGTTCTTC
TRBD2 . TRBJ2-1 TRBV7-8 CASSLAGAGGSVNEQFF TGTGCCAGCAGCTTAGCGGGAGCGGGAGGTTCGGTCAATGAGCAGTTCTTC
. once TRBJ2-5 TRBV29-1 CSVDRGQETQYF TGCAGCGTTGACCGGGGCCAAGAGACCCAGTACTTC
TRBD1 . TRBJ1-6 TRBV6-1 CASSEPPVGTGENLRTPLHF TGTGCCAGCAGTGAACCGCCCGTGGGGACAGGGGAGAACCTTAGGACACCCCTCCACTTT
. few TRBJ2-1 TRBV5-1 CASSWTPVGAYNEQFF TGCGCCAGCAGCTGGACTCCGGTGGGGGCTTACAATGAGCAGTTCTTC
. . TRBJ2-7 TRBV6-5 CASIGGYEQYF TGTGCCAGCATCGGGGGCTACGAGCAGTACTTC
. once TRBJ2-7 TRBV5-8 CASSLAPQYF TGTGCCAGCAGCTTAGCCCCGCAGTACTTC
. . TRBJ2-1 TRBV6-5 CASLRPGGNEQFF TGTGCCAGCCTGAGGCCCGGCGGCAATGAGCAGTTCTTC
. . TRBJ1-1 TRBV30 CAWRNRGTTEAFF TGTGCCTGGAGGAATCGGGGTACCACTGAAGCTTTCTTT
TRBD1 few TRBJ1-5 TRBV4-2 CASSQAKGQGNLYNQPQHF TGTGCCAGCAGCCAAGCGAAAGGACAGGGTAATTTATACAATCAGCCCCAGCATTTT
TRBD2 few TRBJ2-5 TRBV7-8 CASSWGIAGGPETQYF TGTGCCAGCAGCTGGGGTATAGCGGGGGGGCCTGAGACCCAGTACTTC
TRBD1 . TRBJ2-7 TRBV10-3 CAISEPGQGSYEQYF TGTGCCATCAGCGAACCGGGACAGGGGTCCTACGAGCAGTACTTC
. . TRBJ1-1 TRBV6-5 CASSYSERSGAFF TGTGCCAGCAGTTACTCGGAACGGTCAGGAGCTTTCTTT
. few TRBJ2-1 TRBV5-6 CASSLVQGGQFF TGTGCCAGCAGCTTGGTTCAAGGCGGGCAGTTCTTC
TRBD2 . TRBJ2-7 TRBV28 CASSLAGLAGSYEQYF TGTGCCAGCAGTCTCGCTGGACTAGCGGGGTCATACGAGCAGTACTTC
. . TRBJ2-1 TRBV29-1 CSVVGPNEQFF TGCAGCGTTGTCGGGCCGAATGAGCAGTTCTTC
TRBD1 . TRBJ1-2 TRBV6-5 CASSIQGGVFYGYTF TGTGCCAGCAGTATTCAGGGGGGGGTGTTCTATGGCTACACCTTC
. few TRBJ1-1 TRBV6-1 CASREGGRTEAFF TGTGCCAGCAGGGAGGGTGGTCGGACTGAAGCTTTCTTT
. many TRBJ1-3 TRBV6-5 CASSYSPRGSGNTIYF TGTGCCAGCAGTTACTCGCCCAGGGGATCAGGAAACACCATATATTTT
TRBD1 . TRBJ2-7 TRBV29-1 CSVRDSVYYEQYF TGCAGCGTCCGGGACAGCGTATACTACGAGCAGTACTTC
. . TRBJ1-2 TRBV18 CASSPRREANYGYTF TGTGCCAGCTCACCACGCAGAGAAGCTAACTATGGCTACACCTTC